This T cell receptor beta chain was obtained from a study of OX40 agonist ivuxolimab in advanced cancers. Study observations and caveats: Expanded peripheral T cell antigen specificity was not determined.

The table came from immunoSEQ multiplex PCR; TCRdb's copy has only in-frame clones and leaves some out. Of 80,000 or so clones detected, about 92% appear once; the ten largest clones hold roughly an eighth. A note on this clone: Its antigen is unknown.

The CDR3 runs to 14 residues. Trimming took off 4 bases at V and 0 bases at J, with 10 bases between the two ends. The germline V gene encodes CDR1 SGHTA and CDR2 FQGNSA. The receptor's source is an adult with an advanced solid tumor such as melanoma, head and neck, liver or kidney cancer. This chain connects TRBV7-2 to TRBJ2-7; D is perhaps TRBD1 (5 bases). The sample was CD4+ or CD8+ T cells sorted from blood, taken in a trial of the OX40 agonist ivuxolimab. The CDR3 loop is CASSSGTGSYEQYF. CDR3 nucleotides: TGTGCCAGCAGCTCCGGAACAGGCTCCTACGAGCAGTACTTC.